This section outlines one T cell receptor (beta chain) sequence together with its context. As yet, its antigen is unknown. A read error may explain this, as a much larger clone is one base away. Transcripts of RNA were the source for amplifying TCR beta CDR3 regions. Second-round multiplex PCR came after first-round RT-PCR with HTBI primers. TCRdb reanalysed the multiplex PCR reads using MiXCR and keeps one entry per CDR3 protein. The sample holds approximately 460,000 distinct CDR3 sequences; around 15% are singletons and the top ten take more than 8.5%. This sample stems from a study of Graves' ophthalmopathy and Graves' hyperthyroidism. The wider study: The authors collected peripheral blood at initial diagnosis, before any treatment. Study outcomes and limitations: Also, most clonotypes expanded in the thyroid above 0.001 frequency appeared in blood.

The length of the CDR3 is 15 residues. Germline CDR1 and CDR2: SGHVS and FQNEAQ. V usage is TRBV7-8 and J usage is TRBJ2-2; D is perhaps TRBD2 (6 bases). Sequencing was performed on blood. The clonotype comes from a woman in her 30s with Graves' ophthalmopathy. CDR3 loop: CASSPGTRGTGVLFF. DNA of the CDR3: TGTGCCAGCAGCCCCGGGACTCGGGGGACCGGGGTGCTGTTTTTT.